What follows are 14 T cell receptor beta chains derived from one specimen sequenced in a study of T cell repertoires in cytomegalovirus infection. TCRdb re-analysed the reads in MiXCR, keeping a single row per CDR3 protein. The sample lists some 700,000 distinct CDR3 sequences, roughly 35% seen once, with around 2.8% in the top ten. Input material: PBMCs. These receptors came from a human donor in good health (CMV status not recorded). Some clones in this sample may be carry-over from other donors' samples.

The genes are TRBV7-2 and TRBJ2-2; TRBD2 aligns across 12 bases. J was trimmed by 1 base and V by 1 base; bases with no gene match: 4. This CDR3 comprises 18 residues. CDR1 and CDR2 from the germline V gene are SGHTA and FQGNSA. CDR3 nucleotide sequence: TGTGCCAGCAGCTTAGGTCTAGCGGGGGGGAAGAACACCGGGGAGCTGTTTTTT. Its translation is CASSLGLAGGKNTGELFF.

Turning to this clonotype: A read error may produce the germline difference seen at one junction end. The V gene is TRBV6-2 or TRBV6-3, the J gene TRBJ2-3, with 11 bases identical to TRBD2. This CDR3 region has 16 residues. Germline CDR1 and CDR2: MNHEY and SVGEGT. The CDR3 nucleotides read TGTGCCAGCAGTTACATAGCGGGAGGGCCCGCAGATACGCAGTGTTTT. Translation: CASSYIAGGPADTQCF.

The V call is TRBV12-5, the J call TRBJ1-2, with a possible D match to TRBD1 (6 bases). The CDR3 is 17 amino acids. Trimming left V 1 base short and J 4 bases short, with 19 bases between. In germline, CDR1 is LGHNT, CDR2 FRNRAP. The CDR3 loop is CASGLDRGGGSGYGYTF. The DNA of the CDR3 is TGTGCTAGTGGTTTGGATCGCGGGGGGGGCTCCGGCTATGGCTACACCTTC.

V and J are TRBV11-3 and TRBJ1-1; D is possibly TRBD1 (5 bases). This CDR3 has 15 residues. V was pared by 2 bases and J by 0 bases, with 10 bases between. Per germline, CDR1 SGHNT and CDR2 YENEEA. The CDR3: CASSLSGEVNTEAFF. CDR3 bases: TGTGCCAGCAGCTTATCGGGGGAGGTGAACACTGAAGCTTTCTTT.

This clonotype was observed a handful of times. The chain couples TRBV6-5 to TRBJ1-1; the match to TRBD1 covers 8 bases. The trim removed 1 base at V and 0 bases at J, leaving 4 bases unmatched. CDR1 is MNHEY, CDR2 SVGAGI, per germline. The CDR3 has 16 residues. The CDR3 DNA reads TGTGCCAGCAGTTACTTCAGGGGGCAGGTGAACACTGAAGCTTTCTTT. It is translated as CASSYFRGQVNTEAFF.

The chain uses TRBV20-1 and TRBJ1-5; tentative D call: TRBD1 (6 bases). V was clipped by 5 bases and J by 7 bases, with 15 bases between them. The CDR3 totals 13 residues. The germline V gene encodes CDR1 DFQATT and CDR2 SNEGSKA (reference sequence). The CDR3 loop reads CSAGVQGWQPQHF. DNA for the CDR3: TGCAGTGCTGGGGTACAGGGATGGCAGCCCCAGCATTTT.

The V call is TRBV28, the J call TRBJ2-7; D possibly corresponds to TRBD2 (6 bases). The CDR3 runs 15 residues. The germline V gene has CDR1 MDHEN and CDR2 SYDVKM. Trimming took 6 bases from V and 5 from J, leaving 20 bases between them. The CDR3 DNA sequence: TGTGCCAGCAGCGCCCGGGGGATCCTGTCGGACGAGCAGTACTTC. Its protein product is CASSARGILSDEQYF.

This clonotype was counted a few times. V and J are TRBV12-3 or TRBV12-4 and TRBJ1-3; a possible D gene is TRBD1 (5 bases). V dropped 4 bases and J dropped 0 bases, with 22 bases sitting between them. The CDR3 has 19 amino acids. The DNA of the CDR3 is TGTGCCAGCAGTTCACTTCGGACACCCCGACCGAGCTCTGGAAACACCATATATTTT. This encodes CASSSLRTPRPSSGNTIYF.

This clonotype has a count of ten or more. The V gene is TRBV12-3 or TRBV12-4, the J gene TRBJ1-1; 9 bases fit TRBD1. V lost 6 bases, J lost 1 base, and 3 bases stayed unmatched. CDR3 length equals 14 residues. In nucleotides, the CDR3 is TGTGCCAGCAGGGTGACAGGGGGGAACACTGAAGCTTTCTTT. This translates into CASRVTGGNTEAFF.

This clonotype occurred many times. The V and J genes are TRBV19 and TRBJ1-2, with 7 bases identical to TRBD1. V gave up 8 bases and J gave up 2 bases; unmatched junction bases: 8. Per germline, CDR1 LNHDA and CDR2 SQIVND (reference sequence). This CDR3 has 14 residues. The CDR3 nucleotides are TGTGCCAGTCACCGGACGGGACAGAACTATGGCTACACCTTC. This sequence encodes CASHRTGQNYGYTF.

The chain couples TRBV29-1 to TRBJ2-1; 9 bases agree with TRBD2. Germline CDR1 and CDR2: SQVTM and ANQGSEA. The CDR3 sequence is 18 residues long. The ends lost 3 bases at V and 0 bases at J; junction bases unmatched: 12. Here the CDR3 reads CSVEGTSGFSSSYNEQFF. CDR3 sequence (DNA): TGCAGCGTTGAGGGTACTAGCGGGTTCAGCAGCTCCTACAATGAGCAGTTCTTC.

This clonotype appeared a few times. CDR3: CASSGTDRGSTDTQYF. Here the CDR3 DNA reads TGTGCCAGCAGCGGAACGGACAGGGGAAGCACAGATACGCAGTATTTT. The rearrangement joins TRBV5-4 to TRBJ2-3; TRBD1 aligns across 9 bases. The J segment lost 0 bases and the V segment lost 4 bases, leaving 6 bases of the junction unmatched. The CDR3 runs 16 residues. Germline CDR1 reads SGHNT; CDR2 reads YYREEE (reference sequence).

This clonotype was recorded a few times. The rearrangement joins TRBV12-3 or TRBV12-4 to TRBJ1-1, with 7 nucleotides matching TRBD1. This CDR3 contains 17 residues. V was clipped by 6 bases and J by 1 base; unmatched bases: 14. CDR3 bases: TGTGCCAGCAGGCTTTCCTCATGGGGACAGCAGAACACTGAAGCTTTCTTT. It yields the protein CASRLSSWGQQNTEAFF.

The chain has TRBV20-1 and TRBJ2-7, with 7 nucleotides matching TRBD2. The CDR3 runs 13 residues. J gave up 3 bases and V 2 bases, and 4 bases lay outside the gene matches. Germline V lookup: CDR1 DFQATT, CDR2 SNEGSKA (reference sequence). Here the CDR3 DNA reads TGCAGTGCTAGATCCTCTAGCGGCTACGAGCAGTACTTC. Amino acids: CSARSSSGYEQYF.